Listed below are T cell receptor beta chains from one sample, sequenced in a study of Ad26.COV2.S vaccination and SARS-CoV-2 variants. Sequencing used immunoSEQ multiplex PCR; TCRdb keeps in-frame clones, though not all of them. Here the sample spans 400,000 to 450,000 clones, 90% being singletons. The sample consisted of peripheral blood, taken in a trial of Ad26.COV2.S vaccine versus placebo. Receptors originate from a person between 18 and 65 years old who received the Ad26.COV2.S COVID-19 vaccine or a placebo. The CDR3 runs from the conserved cysteine through the conserved F or W. A D gene is named only where the DNA matches it firmly. Expanded clones get a size class; other rows say once, few or many, or leave the size out.

J	size	V	D	CDR3	DNA
TRBJ2-1	once	TRBV28	NA	CASSQGLGEGEQFF	TGTGCCAGCAGCCAAGGACTGGGAGAGGGTGAGCAGTTCTTC
TRBJ1-1	few	TRBV28	TRBD1	CASSEQGAKTEAFF	TGTGCCAGCAGTGAACAGGGGGCGAAGACTGAAGCTTTCTTT
TRBJ1-1	NA	TRBV30	NA	CAWSKNSRTEAFF	TGTGCCTGGAGTAAAAACAGCCGGACTGAAGCTTTCTTT
TRBJ1-3	NA	TRBV24-1	NA	CATSDVRDSGNTIYF	TGTGCCACCAGTGATGTGAGAGACTCTGGAAACACCATATATTTT
TRBJ2-3	few	TRBV28	TRBD2	CASSPGGVWGGPAGTQYF	TGTGCCAGCAGCCCCGGTGGGGTTTGGGGGGGACCGGCGGGTACGCAGTATTTT
TRBJ1-2	NA	TRBV5-8	NA	CASSLPGAGSGYTF	TGTGCCAGCAGCTTGCCAGGGGCCGGATCCGGCTACACCTTC
TRBJ2-7	NA	TRBV21-1	NA	CASSKLKRPPNEQYF	TGTGCCAGCAGCAAGTTAAAACGGCCCCCCAACGAGCAGTACTTC
TRBJ2-1	NA	TRBV27	NA	CASSSGQFSYNEQFF	TGTGCCAGCAGTTCCGGACAGTTCTCCTACAATGAGCAGTTCTTC
TRBJ2-7	NA	TRBV24-1	NA	CATSDFRVLYEQYF	TGTGCCACCAGTGATTTCCGGGTGCTCTACGAGCAGTACTTC
TRBJ1-6	NA	TRBV28	TRBD1	CASSATGIGSPLHF	TGTGCCAGCAGTGCGACAGGGATAGGATCACCCCTCCACTTT
TRBJ1-4	NA	TRBV28	NA	CASSPQGLNEKLFF	TGTGCCAGCAGTCCACAGGGCCTTAATGAAAAACTGTTTTTT
TRBJ2-1	once	TRBV4-2	NA	CASSQGSHNEQFF	TGTGCCAGCAGCCAAGGATCCCACAATGAGCAGTTCTTC
TRBJ2-1	NA	TRBV3-1/TRBV3-2	NA	CASSPVDSDEQFF	TGTGCCAGCAGCCCAGTAGATAGCGATGAGCAGTTCTTC
TRBJ2-5	NA	TRBV7-2	NA	CASSPGGANEETQYF	TGTGCCAGCAGTCCGGGCGGTGCGAACGAGGAGACCCAGTACTTC
TRBJ1-1	NA	TRBV19	NA	CASTSTMNTEAFF	TGTGCCAGTACTTCGACCATGAACACTGAAGCTTTCTTT
TRBJ2-7	NA	TRBV18	NA	CASSPRGKAEGSYEQYF	TGTGCCAGCTCACCAAGAGGGAAAGCGGAAGGATCCTACGAGCAGTACTTC
TRBJ1-3	NA	TRBV27	TRBD1	CASSPGTDISGNTIYF	TGTGCCAGCAGTCCCGGGACAGATATCTCTGGAAACACCATATATTTT
TRBJ2-7	NA	TRBV11-2	NA	CASSLGLFTYEQYF	TGTGCCAGCAGCTTAGGACTGTTCACCTACGAGCAGTACTTC
TRBJ1-6	NA	TRBV20-1	TRBD1	CSASKGRGPPDSPLHF	TGCAGTGCTAGTAAAGGCAGGGGGCCCCCAGATTCACCCCTCCACTTT
TRBJ1-1	NA	TRBV4-3	TRBD1	CASSRGGTDPEAFF	TGCGCCAGCAGCCGAGGCGGGACAGACCCTGAAGCTTTCTTT
TRBJ2-3	NA	TRBV9	NA	CASSVGLGSATQYF	TGTGCCAGCAGCGTAGGGCTGGGTAGCGCCACGCAGTATTTT
TRBJ1-2	NA	TRBV12-1	NA	CASSSQTGTRGYTF	TGTGCCAGCAGCTCCCAGACAGGGACGAGGGGCTACACCTTC
TRBJ2-7	NA	TRBV10-3	NA	CAISDPDNSYEQYF	TGTGCCATCAGTGACCCGGACAACTCCTACGAGCAGTACTTC
TRBJ2-7	NA	TRBV2	NA	CASQRGLIGEQYF	TGTGCCAGCCAACGGGGGCTGATAGGCGAGCAGTACTTC
TRBJ2-7	NA	TRBV18	TRBD1	CASTDRARGSYEQYF	TGTGCCAGCACAGACAGGGCTAGGGGCTCCTACGAGCAGTACTTC
TRBJ2-5	NA	TRBV27	NA	CASSLSDSRETQYF	TGTGCCAGCAGTTTATCTGACTCGAGGGAGACCCAGTACTTC
TRBJ2-1	NA	TRBV11-2	NA	CASSPVTGRVADEQFF	TGTGCCAGCAGCCCTGTAACGGGACGAGTGGCGGATGAGCAGTTCTTC
TRBJ2-2	NA	TRBV20-1	NA	CSASGWNTGELFF	TGCAGTGCTAGTGGCTGGAACACCGGGGAGCTGTTTTTT
TRBJ2-3	NA	TRBV7-2	NA	CASSPPGGGVTDTQYF	TGTGCCAGCAGCCCCCCAGGAGGGGGGGTAACAGATACGCAGTATTTT
TRBJ2-1	NA	TRBV7-9	NA	CASSPGTNFYNEQFF	TGTGCCAGCAGCCCCGGGACAAATTTCTACAATGAGCAGTTCTTC